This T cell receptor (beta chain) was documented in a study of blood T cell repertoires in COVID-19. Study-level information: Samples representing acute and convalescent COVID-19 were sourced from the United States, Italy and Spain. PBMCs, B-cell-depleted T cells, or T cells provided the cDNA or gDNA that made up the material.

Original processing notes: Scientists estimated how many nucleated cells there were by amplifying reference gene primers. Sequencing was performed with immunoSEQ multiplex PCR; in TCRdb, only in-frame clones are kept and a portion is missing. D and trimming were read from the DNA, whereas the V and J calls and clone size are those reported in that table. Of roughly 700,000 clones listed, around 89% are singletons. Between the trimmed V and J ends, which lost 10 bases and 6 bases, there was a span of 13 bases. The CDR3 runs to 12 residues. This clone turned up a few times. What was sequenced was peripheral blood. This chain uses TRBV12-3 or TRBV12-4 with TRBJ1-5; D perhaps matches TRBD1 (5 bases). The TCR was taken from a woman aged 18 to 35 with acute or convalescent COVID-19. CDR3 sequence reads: CATSGGGQPQHF. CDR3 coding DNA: TGTGCCACCTCGGGGGGGGGTCAGCCCCAGCATTTT.